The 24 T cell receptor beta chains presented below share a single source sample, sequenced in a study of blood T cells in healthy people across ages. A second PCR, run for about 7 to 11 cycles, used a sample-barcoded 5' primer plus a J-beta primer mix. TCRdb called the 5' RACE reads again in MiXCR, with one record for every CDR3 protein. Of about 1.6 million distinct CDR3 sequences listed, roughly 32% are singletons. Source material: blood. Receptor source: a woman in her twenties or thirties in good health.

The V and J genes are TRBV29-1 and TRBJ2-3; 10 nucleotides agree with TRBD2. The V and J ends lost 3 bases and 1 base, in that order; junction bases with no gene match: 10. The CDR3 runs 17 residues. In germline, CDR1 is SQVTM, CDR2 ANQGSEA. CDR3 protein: CSVDRLAGTRRTDTQYF. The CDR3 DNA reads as TGCAGCGTTGACCGACTAGCGGGTACCCGGCGCACAGATACGCAGTATTTT.

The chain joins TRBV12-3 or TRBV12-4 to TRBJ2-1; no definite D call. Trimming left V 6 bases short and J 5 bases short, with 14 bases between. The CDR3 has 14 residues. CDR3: CASRVSTLNNEQFF. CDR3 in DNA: TGTGCCAGCAGGGTTTCGACACTTAACAATGAGCAGTTCTTC.

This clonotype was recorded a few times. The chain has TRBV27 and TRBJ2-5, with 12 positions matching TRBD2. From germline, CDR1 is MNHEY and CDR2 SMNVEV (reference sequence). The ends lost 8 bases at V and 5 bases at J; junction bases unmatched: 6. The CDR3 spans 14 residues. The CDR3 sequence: CASGPGLAGETQYF. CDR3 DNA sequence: TGTGCCAGCGGCCCTGGACTAGCGGGGGAGACCCAGTACTTC.

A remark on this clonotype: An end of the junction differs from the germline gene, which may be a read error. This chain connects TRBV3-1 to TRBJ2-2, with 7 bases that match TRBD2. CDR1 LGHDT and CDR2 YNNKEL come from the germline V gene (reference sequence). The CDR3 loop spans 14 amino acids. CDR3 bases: TGTGCCAGTAGCCCGGGGGGTCGGGCCGGGGAGCTGTTTTTT. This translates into CASSPGGRAGELFF.

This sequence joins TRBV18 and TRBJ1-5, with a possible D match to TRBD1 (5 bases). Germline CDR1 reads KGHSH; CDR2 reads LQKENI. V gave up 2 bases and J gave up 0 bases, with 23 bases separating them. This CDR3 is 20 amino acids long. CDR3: CASSPGAGPIFTDSNQPQHF. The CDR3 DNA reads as TGTGCCAGCTCACCAGGGGCAGGGCCCATCTTCACCGATAGCAATCAGCCCCAGCATTTT.

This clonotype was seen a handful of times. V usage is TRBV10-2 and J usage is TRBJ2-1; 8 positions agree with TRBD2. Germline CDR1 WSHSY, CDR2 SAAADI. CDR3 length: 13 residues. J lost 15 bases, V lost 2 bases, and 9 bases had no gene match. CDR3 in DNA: TGCGCCAGCAGTGAGCCCTGGGCTAGCGGGCCGTTCTTC. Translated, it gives CASSEPWASGPFF.

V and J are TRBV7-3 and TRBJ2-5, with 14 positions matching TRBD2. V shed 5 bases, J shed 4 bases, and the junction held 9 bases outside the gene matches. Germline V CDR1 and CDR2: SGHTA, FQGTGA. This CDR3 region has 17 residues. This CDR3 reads CASSKSGTSGSGETQYF. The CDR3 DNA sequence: TGTGCCAGCAGCAAATCCGGGACTAGCGGGAGTGGAGAGACCCAGTACTTC.

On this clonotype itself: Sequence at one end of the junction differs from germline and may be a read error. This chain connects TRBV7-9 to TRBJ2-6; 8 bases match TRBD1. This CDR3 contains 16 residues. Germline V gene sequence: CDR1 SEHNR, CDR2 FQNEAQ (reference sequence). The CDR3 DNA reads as TGTGCCAGCACCCAGGGGGCTACCTCTGGGGCCGACGTCCTGACTTTC. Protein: CASTQGATSGADVLTF.

The CDR3 DNA is TGTGCCAGCAGCCAAGAAGAGGGGGCGGCCTACAATGAGCAGTTCTTC. Protein product: CASSQEEGAAYNEQFF. The rearrangement links TRBV4-2 to TRBJ2-1; 7 bases are a match to TRBD1. V shed 0 bases, J shed 2 bases, and the junction held 4 bases outside the gene matches. Germline CDR1 is LGHNA and CDR2 is YNFKEQ. This CDR3 contains 16 residues.

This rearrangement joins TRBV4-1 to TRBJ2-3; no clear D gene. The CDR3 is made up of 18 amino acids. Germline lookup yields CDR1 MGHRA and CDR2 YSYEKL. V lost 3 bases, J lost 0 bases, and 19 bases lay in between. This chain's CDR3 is CASSHRALVSSSTDTQYF. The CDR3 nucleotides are TGCGCCAGCAGCCACCGGGCTCTTGTGTCCTCTAGCACAGATACGCAGTATTTT.

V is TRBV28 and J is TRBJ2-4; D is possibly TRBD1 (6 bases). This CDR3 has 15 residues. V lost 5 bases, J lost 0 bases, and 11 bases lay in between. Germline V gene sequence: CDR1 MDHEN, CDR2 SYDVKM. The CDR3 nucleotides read TGTGCCAGCAGTAACAGGGTGATAGCCAAAAACATTCAGTACTTC. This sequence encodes CASSNRVIAKNIQYF. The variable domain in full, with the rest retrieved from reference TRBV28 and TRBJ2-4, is DVKVTQSSRYLVKRTGEKVFLECVQDMDHENMFWYRQDPGLGLRLIYFSYDVKMKEKGDIPEGYSVSREKKERFSLILESASTNQTSMYLCASSNRVIAKNIQYFGAGTRLSVL.

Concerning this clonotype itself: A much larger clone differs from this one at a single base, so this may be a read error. The CDR3 DNA follows: TGTGCCAGCAGCGTTAGCCAAGAGGCCCAGTACTTC. It yields the protein CASSVSQEAQYF. This sequence joins TRBV5-6 and TRBJ2-5; D not resolved. In germline, CDR1 is SGHDT, CDR2 YYEEEE. The CDR3 extends over 12 amino acids.

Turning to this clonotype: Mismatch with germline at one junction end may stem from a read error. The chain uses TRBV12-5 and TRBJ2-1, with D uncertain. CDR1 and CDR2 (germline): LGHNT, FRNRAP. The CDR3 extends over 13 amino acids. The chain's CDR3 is CASGGLLYNGQFF. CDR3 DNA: TGTGCTAGTGGCGGGTTGCTATACAATGGGCAGTTCTTC.

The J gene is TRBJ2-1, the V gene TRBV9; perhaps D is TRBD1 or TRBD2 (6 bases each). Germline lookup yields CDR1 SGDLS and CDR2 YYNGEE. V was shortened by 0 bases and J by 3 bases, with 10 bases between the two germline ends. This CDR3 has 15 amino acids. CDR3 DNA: TGTGCCAGCAGCGTAGAGGAGGGGGACTACAATGAGCAGTTCTTC. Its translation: CASSVEEGDYNEQFF.

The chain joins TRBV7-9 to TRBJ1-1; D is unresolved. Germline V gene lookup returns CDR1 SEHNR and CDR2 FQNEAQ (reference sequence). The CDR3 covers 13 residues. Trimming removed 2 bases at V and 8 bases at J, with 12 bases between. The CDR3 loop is CASSLKRQAEAFF. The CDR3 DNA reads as TGTGCCAGCAGCTTAAAGAGGCAGGCAGAAGCTTTCTTT.

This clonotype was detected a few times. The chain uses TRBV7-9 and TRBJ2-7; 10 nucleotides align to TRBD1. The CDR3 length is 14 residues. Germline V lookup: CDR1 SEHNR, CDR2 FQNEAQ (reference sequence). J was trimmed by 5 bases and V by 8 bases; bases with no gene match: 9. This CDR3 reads CASCPGQGSHEQYF. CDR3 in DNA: TGTGCCAGCTGCCCGGGACAGGGGTCCCACGAGCAGTACTTC.

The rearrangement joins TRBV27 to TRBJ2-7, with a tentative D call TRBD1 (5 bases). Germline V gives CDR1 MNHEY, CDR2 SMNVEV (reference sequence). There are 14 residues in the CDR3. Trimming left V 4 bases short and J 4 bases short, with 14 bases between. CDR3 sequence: CASSSAAGHYEQYF. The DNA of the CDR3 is TGTGCCAGCAGTTCCGCAGCAGGACATTACGAGCAGTACTTC.

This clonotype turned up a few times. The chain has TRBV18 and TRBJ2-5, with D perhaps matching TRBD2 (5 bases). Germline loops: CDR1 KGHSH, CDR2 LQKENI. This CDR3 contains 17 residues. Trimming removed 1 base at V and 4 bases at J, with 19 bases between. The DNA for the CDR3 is TGTGCCAGCTCACCACGGAGCGCAGCAGGAGGTTTAGAGACCCAGTACTTC. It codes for CASSPRSAAGGLETQYF.

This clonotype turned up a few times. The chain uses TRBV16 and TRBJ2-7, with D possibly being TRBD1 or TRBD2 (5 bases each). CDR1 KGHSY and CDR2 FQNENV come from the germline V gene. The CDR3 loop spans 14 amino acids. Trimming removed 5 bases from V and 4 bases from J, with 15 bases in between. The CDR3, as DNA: TGTGCCAGCAGCTGGGGACCGACTCAATACGAGCAGTACTTC. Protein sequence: CASSWGPTQYEQYF.

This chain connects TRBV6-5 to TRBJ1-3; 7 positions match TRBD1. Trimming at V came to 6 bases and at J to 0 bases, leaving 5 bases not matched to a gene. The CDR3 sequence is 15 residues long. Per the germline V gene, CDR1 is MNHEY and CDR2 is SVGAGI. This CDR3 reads CASRGQTFSGNTIYF. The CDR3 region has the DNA TGTGCCAGCAGGGGACAGACCTTCTCTGGAAACACCATATATTTT.

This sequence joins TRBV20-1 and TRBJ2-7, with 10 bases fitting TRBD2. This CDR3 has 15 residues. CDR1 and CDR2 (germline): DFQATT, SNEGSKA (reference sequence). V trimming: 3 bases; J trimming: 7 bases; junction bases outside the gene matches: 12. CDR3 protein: CSASPPSGRHGEQYF. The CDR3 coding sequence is TGCAGTGCTAGTCCGCCTAGCGGGAGACATGGAGAGCAGTACTTC.

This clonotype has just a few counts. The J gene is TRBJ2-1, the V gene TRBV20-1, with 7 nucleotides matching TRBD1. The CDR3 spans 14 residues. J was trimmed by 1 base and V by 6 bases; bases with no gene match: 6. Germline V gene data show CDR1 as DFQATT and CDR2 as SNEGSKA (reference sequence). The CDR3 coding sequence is TGCAGTGCCCCGACAGGGCCTTCCTACAATGAGCAGTTCTTC. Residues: CSAPTGPSYNEQFF.

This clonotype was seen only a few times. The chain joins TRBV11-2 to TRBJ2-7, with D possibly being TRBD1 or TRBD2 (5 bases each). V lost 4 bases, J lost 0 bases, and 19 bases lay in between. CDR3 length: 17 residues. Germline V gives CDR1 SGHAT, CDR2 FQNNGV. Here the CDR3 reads CASSYLFILGTSYEQYF. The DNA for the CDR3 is TGTGCCAGCAGCTACCTCTTTATCCTGGGGACCTCCTACGAGCAGTACTTC.

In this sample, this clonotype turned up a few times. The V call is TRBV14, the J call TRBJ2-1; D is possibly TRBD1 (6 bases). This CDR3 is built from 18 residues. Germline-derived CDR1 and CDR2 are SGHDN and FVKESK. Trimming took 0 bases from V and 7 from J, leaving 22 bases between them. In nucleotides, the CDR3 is TGTGCCAGCAGCCAAGATAGCCAAACAGGGATGGCGGGTAATGAGCAGTTCTTC. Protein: CASSQDSQTGMAGNEQFF.